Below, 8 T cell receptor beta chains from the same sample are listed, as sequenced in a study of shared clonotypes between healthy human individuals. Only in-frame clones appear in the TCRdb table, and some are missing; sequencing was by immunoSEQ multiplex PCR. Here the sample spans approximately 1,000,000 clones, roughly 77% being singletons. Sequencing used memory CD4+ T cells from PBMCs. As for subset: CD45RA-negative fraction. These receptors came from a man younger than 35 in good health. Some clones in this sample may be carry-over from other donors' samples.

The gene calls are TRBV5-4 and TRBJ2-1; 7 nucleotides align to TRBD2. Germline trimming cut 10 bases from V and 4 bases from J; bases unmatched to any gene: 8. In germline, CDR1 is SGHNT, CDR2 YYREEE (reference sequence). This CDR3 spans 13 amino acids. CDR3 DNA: TGTGCCTCCGGGCGGGAGAGGTACAATGAGCAGTTCTTC. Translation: CASGRERYNEQFF.

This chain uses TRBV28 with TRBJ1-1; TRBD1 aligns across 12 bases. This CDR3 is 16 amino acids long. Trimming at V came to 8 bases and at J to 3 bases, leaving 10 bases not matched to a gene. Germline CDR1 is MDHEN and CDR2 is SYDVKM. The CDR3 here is CASAGTGGAGDTEAFF. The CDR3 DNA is TGTGCCAGCGCCGGGACAGGGGGCGCAGGGGACACTGAAGCTTTCTTT.

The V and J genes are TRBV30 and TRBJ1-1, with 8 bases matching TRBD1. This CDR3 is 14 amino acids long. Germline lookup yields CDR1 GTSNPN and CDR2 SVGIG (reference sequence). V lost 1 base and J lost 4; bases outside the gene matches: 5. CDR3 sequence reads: CAWSGGDRGTEAFF. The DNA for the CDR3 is TGTGCCTGGAGTGGAGGTGACAGGGGCACTGAAGCTTTCTTT.

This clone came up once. The CDR3 is CASRTQGSEQYF. The CDR3 nucleotides are TGTGCCAGCAGGACACAGGGGTCCGAGCAGTACTTC. J is TRBJ2-7 and V is TRBV28; 7 bases align to TRBD1. The CDR3 is 12 amino acids. Germline trimming cut 6 bases from V and 6 bases from J; bases unmatched to any gene: 5. CDR1 and CDR2 (germline): MDHEN, SYDVKM.

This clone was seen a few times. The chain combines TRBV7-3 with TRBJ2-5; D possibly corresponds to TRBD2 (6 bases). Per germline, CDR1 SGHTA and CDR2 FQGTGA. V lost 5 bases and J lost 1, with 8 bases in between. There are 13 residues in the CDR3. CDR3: CASSPGSQETQYF. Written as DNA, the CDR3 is TGTGCCAGCAGCCCCGGGAGCCAAGAGACCCAGTACTTC. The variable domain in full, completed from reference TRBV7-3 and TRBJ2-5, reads GAGVSQTPSNKVTEKGKYVELRCDPISGHTALYWYRQSLGQGPEFLIYFQGTGAADDSGLPNDRFFAVRPEGSVSTLKIQRTERGDSAVYLCASSPGSQETQYFGPGTRLLVL.

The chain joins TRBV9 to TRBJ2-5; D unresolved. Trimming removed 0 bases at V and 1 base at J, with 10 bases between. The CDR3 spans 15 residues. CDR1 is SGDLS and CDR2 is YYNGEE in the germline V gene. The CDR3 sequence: CASSVGTHPQETQYF. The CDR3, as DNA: TGTGCCAGCAGCGTAGGCACGCACCCCCAAGAGACCCAGTACTTC.

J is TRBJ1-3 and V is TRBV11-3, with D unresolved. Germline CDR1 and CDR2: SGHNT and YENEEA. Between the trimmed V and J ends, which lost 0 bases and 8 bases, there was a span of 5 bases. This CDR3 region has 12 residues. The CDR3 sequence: CASSLDGDTIYF. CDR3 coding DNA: TGTGCCAGCAGCTTAGATGGGGACACCATATATTTT. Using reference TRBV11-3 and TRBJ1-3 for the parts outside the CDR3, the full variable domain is EAGVVQSPRYKIIEKKQPVAFWCNPISGHNTLYWYLQNLGQGPELLIRYENEEAVDDSQLPKDRFSAERLKGVDSTLKIQPAELGDSAVYLCASSLDGDTIYFGEGSWLTVV.

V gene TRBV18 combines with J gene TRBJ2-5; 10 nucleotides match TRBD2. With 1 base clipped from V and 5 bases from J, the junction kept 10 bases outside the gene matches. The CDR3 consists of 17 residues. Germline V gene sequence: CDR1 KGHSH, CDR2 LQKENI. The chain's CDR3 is CASSPQASGSVSETQYF. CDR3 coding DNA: TGTGCCAGCTCACCACAGGCTAGCGGGAGTGTGAGTGAGACCCAGTACTTC.